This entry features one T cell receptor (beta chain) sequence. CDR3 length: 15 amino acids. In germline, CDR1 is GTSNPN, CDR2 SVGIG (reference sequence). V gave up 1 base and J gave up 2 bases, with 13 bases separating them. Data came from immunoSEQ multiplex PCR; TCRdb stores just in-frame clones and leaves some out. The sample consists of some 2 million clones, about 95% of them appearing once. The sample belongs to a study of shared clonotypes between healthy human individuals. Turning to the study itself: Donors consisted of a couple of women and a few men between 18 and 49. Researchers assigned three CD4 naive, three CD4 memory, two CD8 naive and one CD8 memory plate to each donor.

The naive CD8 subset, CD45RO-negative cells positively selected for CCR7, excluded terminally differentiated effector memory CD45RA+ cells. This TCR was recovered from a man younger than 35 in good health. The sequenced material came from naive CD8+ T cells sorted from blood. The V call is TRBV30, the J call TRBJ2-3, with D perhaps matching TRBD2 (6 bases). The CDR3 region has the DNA TGTGCCTGGAGTGCGGGGGAGACTTACACAGATACGCAGTATTTT. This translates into CAWSAGETYTDTQYF.